The T cell receptor (beta chain) under discussion was sequenced for a study of blood T cell repertoires in COVID-19. Looking at the study overall: Acute and convalescent COVID-19 specimens originated in the United States, Italy and Spain. The analysed material was cDNA or gDNA that came from T cells, B-cell-depleted T cells, or PBMCs.

Authors' analysis steps: How many nucleated cells were present was estimated from reference gene primer amplification. Sequencing was performed with immunoSEQ multiplex PCR; in TCRdb, only in-frame clones are kept and a portion is missing. Clonal size and the V and J genes are those of that table, whereas D and trimming came from the DNA. The sample lists under 300,000 clones, 86% occurring once. The Seattle patients joined while their infection was active and were tracked longitudinally afterward. Trimming stripped 1 base from V and 1 base from J, with 10 bases between. Germline loops: CDR1 LGHDT, CDR2 YNNKEL (reference sequence). The CDR3 is 15 residues long.

The sequence was obtained from a woman aged 70 to 79 with COVID-19, enrolled during active disease. The sequenced material came from peripheral blood. V and J are TRBV3-1 (or the pseudogene TRBV3-2) and TRBJ2-5; D is ambiguous. The CDR3 spells CASSQAFGLQETQYF. DNA for the CDR3: TGTGCCAGCAGCCAAGCTTTTGGCCTCCAAGAGACCCAGTACTTC.